Following are 8 T cell receptor beta chains from one sample sequenced in a study of T-cell memory formation after mild COVID-19. TCRdb called the 5' RACE reads again in MiXCR, with one record for every CDR3 protein. The table lists around 340,000 distinct CDR3 sequences, about 16% of them singletons. Sequenced sample: PBMCs or a T cell subset sorted from them (not recorded which). These receptors all stem from a man younger than 35 who had mild COVID-19 (a few samples of this study predate the infection). Cell type and time point are not known.

This clonotype was recorded a few times. The chain uses TRBV5-1 and TRBJ2-1, with 9 bases that match TRBD1. The CDR3 consists of 13 residues. V shed 3 bases and J 11 bases; nucleotides not matched to a gene: 6. In germline, CDR1 is SGHRS, CDR2 YFSETQ. The CDR3 DNA is TGCGCCAGCAGCTCCGGGACAGGGATCAAGCAGTTCTTC. It is translated as CASSSGTGIKQFF.

This clonotype was seen a handful of times. V is TRBV14 and J is TRBJ2-3; TRBD2 might be the D (6 bases). The V end was cut by 4 bases, the J end by 0 bases, with 17 bases between. The CDR3 extends over 17 amino acids. CDR1 and CDR2 (germline): SGHDN, FVKESK. The CDR3 DNA reads TGTGCCAGCAGCCGCCGCCGGGCGGGGATTAGCACAGATACGCAGTATTTT. It translates to CASSRRRAGISTDTQYF. Together with reference TRBV14 and TRBJ2-3, the CDR3 gives the full variable domain: EAGVTQFPSHSVIEKGQTVTLRCDPISGHDNLYWYRRVMGKEIKFLLHFVKESKQDESGMPNNRFLAERTGGTYSTLKVQPAELEDSGVYFCASSRRRAGISTDTQYFGPGTRLTVL.

The V and J genes are TRBV6-5 and TRBJ2-7; 9 bases are a match to TRBD2. Losses at the gene ends were 0 bases for V and 7 bases for J; bases not matched to a gene: 7. Looked up from germline, CDR1 is MNHEY and CDR2 is SVGAGI. This CDR3 region has 15 residues. Here the CDR3 DNA reads TGTGCCAGCAGTTACTCGGGCAGCGGGGGGCGAGAGCAGTACTTC. Its protein is CASSYSGSGGREQYF.

The V and J genes are TRBV4-2 and TRBJ1-2; maybe TRBD1 (5 bases). Germline values: CDR1 LGHNA, CDR2 YNFKEQ. V was shortened by 4 bases and J by 2 bases, with 14 bases between the two germline ends. The CDR3 runs 15 residues. DNA for the CDR3: TGTGCCAGCAGCCCCCTTATGGGGCGGAACTATGGCTACACCTTC. This codes for CASSPLMGRNYGYTF.

This clonotype was counted many times. V gene TRBV4-3 combines with J gene TRBJ1-5; D unresolved. Trimming stripped 1 base from V and 0 bases from J, with 4 bases between. CDR3 size: 14 residues. CDR1 is LGHNA, CDR2 YSLEER, per germline. CDR3 sequence reads: CASSQGYSNQPQHF. For the CDR3, the DNA is TGCGCCAGCAGCCAAGGGTATAGCAATCAGCCCCAGCATTTT.

The chain recombines TRBV7-2 with TRBJ2-2; TRBD2 matches 11 bases. With 3 bases clipped from V and 6 bases from J, the junction kept 6 bases outside the gene matches. Per the germline V gene, CDR1 is SGHTA and CDR2 is FQGNSA. CDR3 length: 16 residues. Here the CDR3 reads CASSFSGGAVPGELFF. For the CDR3, the DNA is TGTGCCAGCAGCTTTAGCGGGGGGGCGGTCCCCGGGGAGCTGTTTTTT. The variable domain in full, completed from reference TRBV7-2 and TRBJ2-2, reads GAGVSQSPSNKVTEKGKDVELRCDPISGHTALYWYRQSLGQGLEFLIYFQGNSAPDKSGLPSDRFSAERTGGSVSTLTIQRTQQEDSAVYLCASSFSGGAVPGELFFGEGSRLTVL.

This clonotype has just one count. The gene calls are TRBV10-1 and TRBJ2-7, with D unclear. CDR1 and CDR2 (germline): WNHNN, SYGVQD (reference sequence). The CDR3 runs to 11 residues. The V gene lost 8 bases and the J gene lost 6 bases, with 11 bases spanning the gap. CDR3 nucleotide sequence: TGCGCCAGCGCATGGGCTTCCGAGCAGTACGTC. It codes for CASAWASEQYV.

The gene calls are TRBV6-2 or TRBV6-3 and TRBJ2-1; D is unresolved. The CDR3 is 19 amino acids. Per germline, CDR1 MNHEY and CDR2 SVGEGT. Trimming pared 5 bases from V and 4 bases from J, leaving 27 bases between. This CDR3 is CASSGVHSFNLRTYNEQFF. For the CDR3, the DNA is TGTGCCAGCAGTGGGGTCCATAGTTTTAATTTAAGGACGTACAATGAGCAGTTCTTC.